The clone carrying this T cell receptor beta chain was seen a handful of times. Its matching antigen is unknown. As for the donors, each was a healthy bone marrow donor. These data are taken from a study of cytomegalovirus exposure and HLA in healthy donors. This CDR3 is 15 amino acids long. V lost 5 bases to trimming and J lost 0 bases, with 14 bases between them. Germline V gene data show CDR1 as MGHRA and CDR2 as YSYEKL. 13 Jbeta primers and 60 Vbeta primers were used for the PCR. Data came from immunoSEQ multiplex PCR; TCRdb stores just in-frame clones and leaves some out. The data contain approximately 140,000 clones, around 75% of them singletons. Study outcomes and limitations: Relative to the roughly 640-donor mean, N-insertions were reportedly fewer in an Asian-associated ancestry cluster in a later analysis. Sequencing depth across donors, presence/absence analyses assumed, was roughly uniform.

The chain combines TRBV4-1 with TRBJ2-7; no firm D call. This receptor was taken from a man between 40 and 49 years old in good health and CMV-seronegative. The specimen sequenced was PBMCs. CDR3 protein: CASSERGPNSYEQYF. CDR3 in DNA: TGCGCCAGCAGCGAGCGCGGTCCAAACTCCTACGAGCAGTACTTC.